The 29 T cell receptor beta chains reported below all come from one sample, sequenced in a study of CD4+ T cells in melanoma. TCRdb's table, derived via immunoSEQ multiplex PCR, lists solely in-frame clones and lacks some. The table has about 50,000 clones, roughly 89% seen once. Sequences were obtained from peripheral blood. These receptors came from a human donor with melanoma.

The chain carries TRBV5-4 and TRBJ1-2; D might be TRBD1 (5 bases). V lost 0 bases to trimming and J lost 0 bases, with 9 bases between them. The germline CDR1 and CDR2 sequences are SGHNT and YYREEE (reference sequence). The CDR3 consists of 15 residues. CDR3 sequence: CASSLEDTPNYGYTF. The DNA of the CDR3 is TGTGCCAGCAGCTTGGAGGACACCCCTAACTATGGCTACACCTTC.

V gene TRBV7-6 combines with J gene TRBJ2-7; possible D gene TRBD1, 6 bases. The CDR3 is made up of 13 amino acids. CDR1 is SGHVS and CDR2 is FNYEAQ in the germline V gene. V shed 4 bases and J shed 2 bases, with 9 bases lying between them. The CDR3 region is CASSSGAPYEQYF. The CDR3 DNA reads TGTGCCAGCAGCTCAGGGGCTCCCTACGAGCAGTACTTC.

The V gene is TRBV5-1, the J gene TRBJ1-6; D is possibly TRBD1 (6 bases). Germline V gene lookup returns CDR1 SGHRS and CDR2 YFSETQ. V lost 6 bases, J lost 6 bases, and 13 bases lay in between. The CDR3 contains 14 residues. In nucleotides, the CDR3 is TGCGCCAGCAACTCGGGACAACTTAATTCACCCCTCCACTTT. It specifies CASNSGQLNSPLHF. Full variable domain (rest looked up from reference TRBV5-1 and TRBJ1-6): KAGVTQTPRYLIKTRGQQVTLSCSPISGHRSVSWYQQTPGQGLQFLFEYFSETQRNKGNFPGRFSGRQFSNSRSEMNVSTLELGDSALYLCASNSGQLNSPLHFGNGTRLTVT.

V and J are TRBV6-1 and TRBJ1-2; D remains ambiguous. The germline V gene has CDR1 MNHNS and CDR2 SASEGT. CDR3 size: 15 residues. V was shortened by 8 bases and J by 4 bases, with 20 bases between the two germline ends. The chain's CDR3 is CASGAPRGITYGYTF. In DNA form, the CDR3 reads TGTGCCAGCGGAGCCCCTCGAGGGATTACCTATGGCTACACCTTC.

This rearrangement joins TRBV6-6 to TRBJ2-3; the match to TRBD2 covers 15 bases. The length of the CDR3 is 16 residues. V was clipped by 10 bases and J by 1 base; unmatched bases: 6. Germline CDR1 is MNHNY and CDR2 is SVGAGI (reference sequence). The CDR3 DNA reads as TGTGCCACTCGGACTAGCGGGGGGGTGGGCACAGATACGCAGTATTTT. This encodes CATRTSGGVGTDTQYF.

This sequence joins TRBV28 and TRBJ1-2; weak D call: TRBD1 (6 bases). The CDR3 is 11 amino acids. Trimming cost V 3 bases and J 9 bases, with 8 bases left between them. Germline CDR1 is MDHEN and CDR2 is SYDVKM. The CDR3 nucleotides are TGTGCCAGCAGTTTCAGGGGCCGCTACACCTTC. Its translation: CASSFRGRYTF.

This clone was counted between two and nine times. The genes are TRBV7-9 and TRBJ1-1, with D uncertain. Per germline, CDR1 SEHNR and CDR2 FQNEAQ (reference sequence). The CDR3 has 12 residues. The V gene lost 5 bases and the J gene lost 4 bases, with 8 bases spanning the gap. CDR3 protein: CASSPSFTEAFF. CDR3 sequence (DNA): TGTGCCAGCAGCCCCTCCTTCACTGAAGCTTTCTTT.

The chain links TRBV2 to TRBJ2-1; 15 bases are shared with TRBD2. The CDR3 runs to 18 residues. Germline V CDR1 and CDR2: SNHLY, FYNNEI. The J segment lost 2 bases and the V segment lost 3 bases, leaving 5 bases of the junction unmatched. CDR3 region: CASSDGGLAGGTYNEQFF. CDR3 DNA sequence: TGTGCCAGCAGTGACGGGGGACTAGCGGGGGGAACCTACAATGAGCAGTTCTTC.

This clone turned up a few times. The chain is built from TRBV14 and TRBJ1-5; D possibly corresponds to TRBD1 (6 bases). The V and J ends lost 2 bases and 4 bases respectively, with 15 bases between them. Germline loops: CDR1 SGHDN, CDR2 FVKESK. The CDR3 contains 16 residues. CDR3 protein: CASSQQDRRTNQPQHF. CDR3 bases: TGTGCCAGCAGCCAACAAGACAGGAGGACTAATCAGCCCCAGCATTTT.

This chain joins TRBV10-3 and TRBJ1-3, with D unclear. The V and J ends lost 3 bases and 0 bases respectively, with 9 bases between them. The CDR3 extends over 15 amino acids. From germline, CDR1 is ENHRY and CDR2 SYGVKD. The CDR3 protein is CAISEGGISGNTIYF. DNA of the CDR3: TGTGCCATCAGTGAAGGCGGGATCTCTGGAAACACCATATATTTT.

This clone was seen once. The genes are TRBV4-1 and TRBJ2-7, with 7 positions matching TRBD2. J was trimmed by 5 bases and V by 5 bases; bases with no gene match: 9. Germline-derived CDR1 and CDR2 are MGHRA and YSYEKL. This CDR3 contains 14 residues. Here the CDR3 DNA reads TGCGCCAGCAGCTTGCGGGGGTCGGGGAACGAGCAGTACTTC. Protein sequence: CASSLRGSGNEQYF.

The rearrangement joins TRBV28 to TRBJ1-3; TRBD1 is a possible D gene (5 bases). CDR1 is MDHEN and CDR2 is SYDVKM in the germline V gene. CDR3 length: 13 amino acids. The ends were cut back, 3 bases at V and 4 bases at J, with 7 bases in the middle. CDR3 DNA: TGTGCCAGCAGTTTGGGGGTGGGAAACACCATATATTTT. Encoded protein: CASSLGVGNTIYF.

In its sample, this clone was seen once. J is TRBJ1-1 and V is TRBV19, with a weak D call TRBD1 (6 bases). Germline V gene data show CDR1 as LNHDA and CDR2 as SQIVND (reference sequence). Trimming pared 7 bases from V and 2 bases from J, leaving 14 bases between. This CDR3 region has 14 residues. The CDR3 sequence: CASTPTGPNTEAFF. The DNA of the CDR3 is TGTGCCAGTACCCCGACAGGACCCAACACTGAAGCTTTCTTT.

About this clone itself: An end of the junction differs from the germline gene, which may be a read error. This chain joins TRBV28 and TRBJ1-1; perhaps TRBD1 as D (5 bases). CDR3 length: 14 amino acids. CDR1 and CDR2 (germline): MDHEN, SYDVKM. This CDR3 is CASSEPTVNAEAFF. The CDR3 DNA follows: TGTGCCAGCAGTGAACCGACAGTGAACGCTGAAGCTTTCTTT.

This chain connects TRBV9 to TRBJ1-1; D is uncertain. The CDR3 extends over 15 amino acids. CDR1 and CDR2 from the germline V gene are SGDLS and YYNGEE. Deletions cut 0 bases from V and 0 bases from J, with 9 bases between. The CDR3 DNA is TGTGCCAGCAGCGTAGATACAGCAATGAACACTGAAGCTTTCTTT. It yields the protein CASSVDTAMNTEAFF.

This sequence joins TRBV6-5 and TRBJ2-1, with D possibly TRBD1 on 6 matching bases. CDR1 is MNHEY, CDR2 SVGAGI, per germline. The V gene lost 6 bases and the J gene lost 9 bases, with 21 bases spanning the gap. CDR3 size: 15 residues. CDR3 residues: CASRKTRGGGGEQFF. CDR3 nucleotides: TGTGCCAGCAGGAAAACTAGAGGGGGTGGAGGTGAGCAGTTCTTC.

The V gene is TRBV18, the J gene TRBJ2-2; D gene uncertain. CDR1 is KGHSH, CDR2 LQKENI, per germline. V gave up 0 bases and J gave up 14 bases, with 10 bases separating them. The CDR3 has 12 residues. The CDR3 DNA reads TGTGCCAGCTCACCACCGGGTGAGACCCTGTTTTTT. Its protein product is CASSPPGETLFF.

The gene calls are TRBV19 and TRBJ1-5; D gene uncertain. The CDR3 consists of 12 residues. The V gene's germline CDR1 is LNHDA and CDR2 SQIVND (reference sequence). Trimming removed 5 bases from V and 5 bases from J, with 7 bases in between. The CDR3 DNA reads TGTGCCAGTAGTCGAGGAGATCAGCCCCAGCATTTT. Residues: CASSRGDQPQHF.

The chain recombines TRBV4-3 with TRBJ1-6; no firm D call. The CDR3 extends over 15 amino acids. Germline loops: CDR1 LGHNA, CDR2 YSLEER. V was pared by 0 bases and J by 7 bases, with 10 bases between. The DNA of the CDR3 is TGCGCCAGCAGCCAAGATTGGGTGGGGAATTCACCCCTCCACTTT. Its translation is CASSQDWVGNSPLHF.

This chain uses TRBV2 with TRBJ2-1, with 11 bases identical to TRBD2. Looked up from germline, CDR1 is SNHLY and CDR2 is FYNNEI. The CDR3 is made up of 17 amino acids. Trimming took 5 bases from V and 3 from J; bases not matched to a gene: 9. CDR3 in DNA: TGTGCCAGCAGTCGTAGCGGGGGGGCCATTCTCTACAATGAGCAGTTCTTC. The encoded protein is CASSRSGGAILYNEQFF.

The V gene is TRBV11-2, the J gene TRBJ1-5; 8 bases align to TRBD1. V trimming: 5 bases; J trimming: 7 bases; junction bases outside the gene matches: 7. This CDR3 spans 14 amino acids. Germline-derived CDR1 and CDR2 are SGHAT and FQNNGV. The CDR3 region has the DNA TGTGCCAGCAGCACCGGACAGGGTGGGCAGCCCCAGCATTTT. Protein sequence: CASSTGQGGQPQHF.

This chain links TRBV15 with TRBJ2-1; D perhaps matches TRBD2 (6 bases). The V end lost 4 bases, the J end lost 0 bases, and 10 bases lay between the germline ends. Germline CDR1 is LNHNV and CDR2 is YYDKDF (reference sequence). This CDR3 contains 15 residues. The CDR3 sequence: CATSTLGGSYNEQFF. In DNA, the CDR3 is TGTGCCACCAGCACCCTGGGGGGCTCCTACAATGAGCAGTTCTTC.

The chain carries TRBV5-5 and TRBJ1-1; 9 positions match TRBD1. The CDR3 has 15 amino acids. V lost 2 bases, J lost 6 bases, and 8 bases stayed unmatched. CDR1 is SGHKS, CDR2 YYEKEE, per germline (reference sequence). The CDR3 DNA reads as TGTGCCAGCAGCTTAACCGGGACAGGGAAGGCTGAAGCTTTCTTT. It specifies CASSLTGTGKAEAFF. Based on the CDR3 plus reference TRBV5-5 and TRBJ1-1, the full variable domain is DAGVTQSPTHLIKTRGQQVTLRCSPISGHKSVSWYQQVLGQGPQFIFQYYEKEERGRGNFPDRFSARQFPNYSSELNVNALLLGDSALYLCASSLTGTGKAEAFFGQGTRLTVV.

The CDR3 here is CASTDGYGRSYGYTF. CDR3 nucleotide sequence: TGTGCCAGTACTGACGGATATGGACGGTCCTATGGCTACACCTTC. The chain recombines TRBV19 with TRBJ1-2; D remains ambiguous. CDR1 LNHDA and CDR2 SQIVND come from the germline V gene (reference sequence). The V gene lost 7 bases and the J gene lost 4 bases, with 19 bases spanning the gap. The CDR3 is made up of 15 amino acids.

The rearrangement links TRBV5-1 to TRBJ1-2; D unresolved. This CDR3 region has 16 residues. Trimming left V 0 bases short and J 3 bases short, with 15 bases between. Per germline, CDR1 SGHRS and CDR2 YFSETQ. The CDR3 loop reads CASSLEMTGSDYGYTF. CDR3 sequence (DNA): TGCGCCAGCAGCTTGGAGATGACGGGCTCGGACTATGGCTACACCTTC.

This rearrangement joins TRBV27 to TRBJ1-1; D is perhaps TRBD1 (6 bases). V was clipped by 5 bases and J by 1 base, with 17 bases between them. The germline gives CDR1 MNHEY, CDR2 SMNVEV (reference sequence). The CDR3 covers 16 residues. The CDR3 DNA reads TGTGCCAGCAGTATCGGCGCAGGGGTTACGAACACTGAAGCTTTCTTT. Protein: CASSIGAGVTNTEAFF.

The genes are TRBV2 and TRBJ2-7, with D possibly matching TRBD2 (6 bases). Germline assignment: CDR1 SNHLY and CDR2 FYNNEI. V lost 3 bases, J lost 3 bases, and 12 bases lay in between. The CDR3 is made up of 14 amino acids. CDR3 sequence: CASSEGGGNYEQYF. The CDR3 DNA reads TGTGCCAGCAGTGAGGGAGGCGGAAACTACGAGCAGTACTTC.

V usage is TRBV7-3 and J usage is TRBJ2-1; TRBD1 aligns across 8 bases. CDR3 length: 15 residues. CDR1 is SGHTA, CDR2 FQGTGA, per germline. V lost 6 bases to trimming and J lost 2 bases; unmatched junction nucleotides: 6. CDR3 DNA sequence: TGTGCCAGCAGTCCCGGGACAGGCCCCTACAATGAGCAGTTCTTC. The encoded protein is CASSPGTGPYNEQFF.

This chain connects TRBV29-1 to TRBJ1-5; 7 bases are shared with TRBD1. The junction had 8 bases not matched to a gene; V was cut back by 7 bases and J by 5 bases. CDR1 is SQVTM, CDR2 ANQGSEA, per germline. The CDR3 contains 13 residues. The CDR3 DNA reads TGCAGCGCTCAAAGACAGGGCGATCAGCCCCAGCATTTT. Amino acids: CSAQRQGDQPQHF.